The 18 T cell receptor beta chains below come from one sample, sequenced in a study of sequential checkpoint blockade in melanoma. Using immunoSEQ multiplex PCR, the repertoire was profiled, and TCRdb retains in-frame clones only, with some absent. The table includes roughly 13,000 clones, approximately 52% detected once. As to treatment: randomized to nivolumab then ipilimumab (arm A) or the reverse (arm B). The sequences come from CD8+ T cells sorted from blood (inferred from file names), collected from a patient given nivolumab and ipilimumab in sequence. The receptors derive from a human donor with melanoma.

The chain joins TRBV4-1 to TRBJ2-1, with 7 positions matching TRBD2. The CDR3 extends over 15 amino acids. Germline V gene sequence: CDR1 MGHRA, CDR2 YSYEKL. V gave up 5 bases and J gave up 6 bases; unmatched junction bases: 10. The CDR3 coding sequence is TGCGCCAGCAGCTACGGCGGGAGAGGGGCCAATGAGCAGTTCTTC. Amino acid sequence: CASSYGGRGANEQFF.

This clone was recorded a few times. The chain combines TRBV12-5 with TRBJ1-2; D gene unclear. The V and J ends lost 1 base and 7 bases respectively, with 10 bases between them. The germline CDR1 and CDR2 sequences are LGHNT and FRNRAP. This CDR3 contains 13 residues. CDR3 protein: CASGLAGWRGYTF. DNA of the CDR3: TGTGCTAGTGGTTTGGCGGGGTGGCGTGGCTACACCTTC.

This chain links TRBV14 with TRBJ2-1, with 10 positions matching TRBD2. The length of the CDR3 is 15 residues. Per germline, CDR1 SGHDN and CDR2 FVKESK. J gave up 3 bases and V 9 bases, and 8 bases lay outside the gene matches. The CDR3 coding sequence is TGTGCCAGACCGGGACTAGCGATGGTCTACAATGAGCAGTTCTTC. Amino acids: CARPGLAMVYNEQFF.

A few counts support this clone. The chain uses TRBV6-5 and TRBJ2-2, with a possible D match to TRBD1 (5 bases). The CDR3 length is 13 residues. Germline CDR1 MNHEY, CDR2 SVGAGI. Trimming stripped 6 bases from V and 5 bases from J, with 10 bases between. CDR3 in amino acids: CASSLGVTGELFF. The CDR3 region has the DNA TGTGCCAGCAGCCTAGGGGTTACCGGGGAGCTGTTTTTT.

The table lists this clone with a count of one. The chain recombines TRBV2 with TRBJ2-3; 9 nucleotides agree with TRBD2. The CDR3 is 13 amino acids. Germline assignment: CDR1 SNHLY and CDR2 FYNNEI. J gave up 2 bases and V 7 bases, and 1 base lay outside the gene matches. CDR3 region: CASTSGITDTQYF. CDR3 nucleotide sequence: TGTGCCAGCACTAGCGGGATCACAGATACGCAGTATTTT.

The chain couples TRBV10-1 to TRBJ2-7; TRBD1 matches at 9 bases. Germline V gives CDR1 WNHNN, CDR2 SYGVQD (reference sequence). The CDR3 extends over 15 amino acids. The V and J ends lost 7 bases and 3 bases, in that order; junction bases with no gene match: 10. As DNA, the CDR3 is TGCGCCAGCATTGGGGGGGGACAGGGTTTCTACGAGCAGTACTTC. This sequence encodes CASIGGGQGFYEQYF.

V gene TRBV6-6 combines with J gene TRBJ2-7; tentatively, D is TRBD1 (6 bases). Deletions cut 6 bases from V and 0 bases from J, with 18 bases between. The length of the CDR3 is 16 residues. Per the germline V gene, CDR1 is MNHNY and CDR2 is SVGAGI (reference sequence). The CDR3 DNA reads as TGTGCCAGCAGCCCACAAAGACAGGCATACTCCTACGAGCAGTACTTC. Its translation is CASSPQRQAYSYEQYF.

CDR3 amino acids: CASSAPGAYGYTF. Written as DNA, the CDR3 is TGTGCCAGCAGTGCCCCAGGGGCCTATGGCTACACCTTC. V is TRBV2 and J is TRBJ1-2; D might be TRBD1 (6 bases). This CDR3 is built from 13 residues. Trimming shortened V by 4 bases and J by 4 bases, and 10 bases separated the two germline ends. In germline, CDR1 is SNHLY, CDR2 FYNNEI.

Comments on this clone: The junction and the germline gene differ at one end; a read error may be behind it. The rearrangement uses TRBV5-4 and TRBJ2-7, with no clear D. This CDR3 spans 14 amino acids. Per germline, CDR1 SGHNT and CDR2 YYREEE (reference sequence). The CDR3 loop reads CASSQAQSTYEQYF. Here the CDR3 DNA reads TGCGCCAGCAGCCAAGCGCAGTCCACCTACGAGCAGTACTTC.

This chain uses TRBV27 with TRBJ1-2, with TRBD1 matching over 10 bases. The CDR3 covers 13 residues. Per the germline V gene, CDR1 is MNHEY and CDR2 is SMNVEV (reference sequence). V shed 3 bases, J shed 6 bases, and the junction held 1 base outside the gene matches. DNA for the CDR3: TGTGCCAGCAGTTTTGGGACAGGGGATGGCTACACCTTC. This translates into CASSFGTGDGYTF.

The genes are TRBV11-2 and TRBJ2-1; D is uncertain. The CDR3 length is 17 residues. Trimming took off 3 bases at V and 8 bases at J, with 23 bases between the two ends. Looked up from germline, CDR1 is SGHAT and CDR2 is FQNNGV. The CDR3 sequence: CASSLDLPPSSLDEQFF. The CDR3 DNA reads TGTGCCAGCAGCTTGGATCTCCCACCGAGTAGCCTCGATGAGCAGTTCTTC. The full variable domain, rest sourced from reference TRBV11-2 and TRBJ2-1, is EAGVAQSPRYKIIEKRQSVAFWCNPISGHATLYWYQQILGQGPKLLIQFQNNGVVDDSQLPKDRFSAERLKGVDSTLKIQPAKLEDSAVYLCASSLDLPPSSLDEQFFGPGTRLTVL.

Only a few counts were recorded for this clone. This sequence joins TRBV7-9 and TRBJ1-4; 7 bases line up with TRBD1. V was clipped by 5 bases and J by 3 bases; unmatched bases: 6. The CDR3 runs to 15 residues. Germline lookup yields CDR1 SEHNR and CDR2 FQNEAQ (reference sequence). This chain's CDR3 is CASSMPGGPNEKLFF. The CDR3 DNA reads TGTGCCAGCAGCATGCCAGGGGGGCCTAATGAAAAACTGTTTTTT.

The table lists this clone with a few counts. This chain links TRBV19 with TRBJ1-1; no clear D. Deletions cut 7 bases from V and 4 bases from J, with 19 bases between. CDR1 is LNHDA and CDR2 is SQIVND in the germline V gene (reference sequence). The CDR3 runs 15 residues. For the CDR3, the DNA is TGTGCCAGTACCAGCAGCGGACGAGCGCCCACTGAAGCTTTCTTT. This codes for CASTSSGRAPTEAFF.

This sequence joins TRBV5-1 and TRBJ2-7, with D perhaps TRBD1 (6 bases). The CDR3 is 15 residues long. CDR1 and CDR2 from the germline V gene are SGHRS and YFSETQ. Trimming took 0 bases from V and 4 from J, leaving 14 bases between them. CDR3 bases: TGCGCCAGCAGCTTGGCCCCCCTGGGACATTACGAGCAGTACTTC. Translation: CASSLAPLGHYEQYF.

The genes are TRBV29-1 and TRBJ2-1, with 10 bases fitting TRBD2. CDR3 length: 17 residues. Germline V gene sequence: CDR1 SQVTM, CDR2 ANQGSEA. V lost 4 bases to trimming and J lost 5 bases; unmatched junction nucleotides: 14. The CDR3 loop is CSVGGTSAPPGDNEQFF. CDR3 nucleotides: TGCAGCGTTGGAGGGACTAGCGCACCCCCGGGGGACAATGAGCAGTTCTTC.

The rearrangement links TRBV30 to TRBJ2-3; 7 bases match TRBD2. Losses at the gene ends were 4 bases for V and 0 bases for J; bases not matched to a gene: 1. The CDR3 consists of 13 residues. Per germline, CDR1 GTSNPN and CDR2 SVGIG (reference sequence). The CDR3 coding sequence is TGTGCCTGGACTAGCGGAAGCACAGATACGCAGTATTTT. This translates into CAWTSGSTDTQYF.

This clone was seen a handful of times. CDR3 nucleotides: TGTGCCAGCAGTTACTCAGCGGGGATGAACACCGGGGAGCTGTTTTTT. Protein product: CASSYSAGMNTGELFF. J is TRBJ2-2 and V is TRBV6-5; 7 bases fit TRBD2. The germline CDR1 and CDR2 sequences are MNHEY and SVGAGI. This CDR3 has 16 amino acids. V dropped 0 bases and J dropped 1; count of bases not matched to a gene: 2.

This clone was detected only once. The rearrangement joins TRBV9 to TRBJ2-1; D ambiguous. Germline V CDR1 and CDR2: SGDLS, YYNGEE. Trimming shortened V by 0 bases and J by 5 bases, and 12 bases separated the two germline ends. The CDR3 spans 15 residues. The CDR3 DNA reads TGTGCCAGCAGCGTAGAAGCTAGTACCAACAATGAGCAGTTCTTC. This encodes CASSVEASTNNEQFF.